This T cell receptor beta chain was identified during a study of T cells in Graves' hyperthyroidism and ophthalmopathy. Looking at the study overall: Staff took peripheral blood when the initial diagnosis was made, before any treatment began.

There are 15 residues in the CDR3. Germline CDR1 reads MNHEY; CDR2 reads SVGEGT. The junction had 6 bases not matched to a gene; V was cut back by 0 bases and J by 7 bases. With respect to this clonotype: Its cognate antigen is unknown.

There were TCR beta CDR3 regions amplified from RNA transcripts. TCR CDR3 underwent first-round RT-PCR with the HTBI primer set. TCRdb re-derived calls from the multiplex PCR reads in MiXCR, one entry per CDR3 protein. This sample yields around 600,000 distinct CDR3 sequences, of which 13% to 15% are seen a single time; approximately 12% belongs to the top ten. Inclusion characteristics of ophthalmopathy patients comprised a Clinical Activity Score of at least 3, a NOSPECS grade of at least 4, and duration under 3 months. Regarding the study as a whole: Separation of ophthalmopathy from stable hyperthyroidism was achieved by a 13 V-J model. Ophthalmopathy, as predicted by the model, came a median around 6 months after the prediction.

Source material: blood. The J gene is TRBJ2-1, the V gene TRBV6-2 or TRBV6-3, with TRBD2 matching over 7 bases. The origin of this receptor is a woman between 50 and 59 years old with Graves' ophthalmopathy. This chain's CDR3 is CASSYSSGPSNEQFF. In DNA, the CDR3 is TGTGCCAGCAGTTACTCTAGCGGGCCCTCGAATGAGCAGTTCTTC.